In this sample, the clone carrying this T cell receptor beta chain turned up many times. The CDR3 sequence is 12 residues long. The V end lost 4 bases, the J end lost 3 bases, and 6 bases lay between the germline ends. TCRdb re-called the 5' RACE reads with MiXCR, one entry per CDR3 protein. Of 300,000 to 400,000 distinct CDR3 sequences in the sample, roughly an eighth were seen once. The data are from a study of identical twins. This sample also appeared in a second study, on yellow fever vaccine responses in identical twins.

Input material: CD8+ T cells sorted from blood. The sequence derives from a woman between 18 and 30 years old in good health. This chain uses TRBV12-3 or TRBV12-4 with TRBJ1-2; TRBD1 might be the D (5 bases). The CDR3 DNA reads TGTGCCAGCAGTTCGACAGACTATGGCTACACCTTC. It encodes CASSSTDYGYTF.